Below are 20 T cell receptor beta chains sequenced from a single sample in a study of T cell clonality in common variable immunodeficiency. Assay used: immunoSEQ multiplex PCR; TCRdb lists only in-frame clones, some missing. The sample presents 30,000 to 45,000 clones, none singletons. The source material was peripheral blood mononuclear cells. The receptor source for this set is a person aged 18 to 70 in good health.

At least ten counts were recorded for this clone. Sequencing ends 3 residues short of the CDR3 end; the germline J gene provides the rest. The V call is TRBV2, the J call TRBJ2-5, with TRBD1 identical over 8 bases. Germline CDR1 reads SNHLY; CDR2 reads FYNNEI. The CDR3 has 13 residues. V was clipped by 8 bases and J by 3 bases; unmatched bases: 5. CDR3 bases read: TGTGCCAGCGCCCCGGACAGGGAAGAGACC. It codes for CASAPDREET. The full CDR3 sequence reads CASAPDREETQYF.

This clone was seen a handful of times. The read falls 3 residues short of the CDR3 end, and the missing part is taken from the germline J gene. The chain joins TRBV7-2 to TRBJ1-2; no firm D call. The CDR3 is 15 amino acids. Germline V gene lookup returns CDR1 SGHTA and CDR2 FQGNSA. The CDR3 region is CASSPVAASTDTYTF. CDR3 DNA (partial): TGTGCCAGCAGCCCAGTCGCGGCTAGCACAGATACC. The full variable domain, with the rest looked up from reference TRBV7-2 and TRBJ1-2, is GAGVSQSPSNKVTEKGKDVELRCDPISGHTALYWYRQSLGQGLEFLIYFQGNSAPDKSGLPSDRFSAERTGGSVSTLTIQRTQQEDSAVYLCASSPVAASTDTYTFGSGTRLTVV.

This clone was found many times. From the germline J gene comes the end of the CDR3, since the read stops 3 residues before it. V usage is TRBV6-2 or TRBV6-3 and J usage is TRBJ2-5, with D possibly matching TRBD2 (5 bases). Per the germline V gene, CDR1 is MNHEY and CDR2 is SVGEGT. Trimming removed 6 bases at V and 2 bases at J, with 13 bases between. The CDR3 covers 14 residues. The CDR3 sequence: CASSPDWRQETQYF. CDR3 bases read: TGTGCCAGCAGCCCGGACTGGAGACAAGAGACC.

In this sample, this clone turned up many times. Read coverage stops 3 residues before the CDR3 terminus; the germline J gene supplies the remainder. The chain has TRBV20-1 and TRBJ1-5; no clear D gene. The V gene lost 3 bases and the J gene lost 5 bases, with 14 bases spanning the gap. The CDR3 contains 14 residues. Germline CDR1 and CDR2: DFQATT and SNEGSKA (reference sequence). CDR3 residues: CSASSGRQDQPQHF. The CDR3 bases that were read are TGCAGTGCTAGTAGTGGCAGGCAGGATCAGCCC.

This clone was seen ten or more times. From the germline J gene comes the end of the CDR3, since the read stops 3 residues before it. The chain links TRBV5-1 to TRBJ2-2, with 9 positions matching TRBD2. J was trimmed by 1 base and V by 6 bases; bases with no gene match: 16. From germline, CDR1 is SGHRS and CDR2 YFSETQ. The CDR3 extends over 19 amino acids. Partial CDR3 DNA: TGCGCCAGCACCTGGGCGGGTAGCGGGAGCTCGTTGAACACCGGGGAG. This gives the protein CASTWAGSGSSLNTGE. The full-length CDR3 reads as CASTWAGSGSSLNTGELFF.

Concerning this clone: The CDR3 end lies 3 residues beyond the end of the read and is filled in from the germline J gene. The V gene is TRBV5-6, the J gene TRBJ2-7, with a tentative D call TRBD2 (6 bases). CDR3 length: 14 amino acids. Germline V gene sequence: CDR1 SGHDT, CDR2 YYEEEE. The ends were cut back, 0 bases at V and 5 bases at J, with 12 bases in the middle. The CDR3 bases that were read are TGTGCCAGCAGCTTGGTCGGGGGATGGAACGAG. Protein sequence: CASSLVGGWNE. The complete CDR3 reads CASSLVGGWNEQYF.

This clone was counted ten times or more. Read sequence stops 3 residues before the CDR3 end, and the germline J gene provides the missing end. The chain recombines TRBV5-4 with TRBJ2-1, with D possibly matching TRBD2 (6 bases). Trimming removed 6 bases at V and 6 bases at J, with 16 bases between. The germline V gene encodes CDR1 SGHNT and CDR2 YYREEE (reference sequence). The CDR3 sequence is 14 residues long. The CDR3 reads CASTTGTPLNEQFF. CDR3 DNA, as far as it was read: TGTGCCAGCACCACCGGGACTCCTCTCAATGAG.

Many counts were recorded for this clone. The read finishes 3 residues shy of the CDR3 end, and the germline J gene is used to complete it. The chain recombines TRBV20-1 with TRBJ2-4; 7 bases map to TRBD1. V lost 3 bases, J lost 9 bases, and 5 bases stayed unmatched. Germline V gene data show CDR1 as DFQATT and CDR2 as SNEGSKA (reference sequence). CDR3 length: 12 amino acids. The CDR3 loop reads CSARDRLGIQYF. The sequenced CDR3 bases are TGCAGTGCTAGGGACAGGCTAGGCATT.

In this sample, this clone turned up many times. The read ends 3 residues before the CDR3 terminus; that terminus is restored from the germline J gene. The J gene is TRBJ2-3, the V gene TRBV19; maybe TRBD1 (6 bases). V was clipped by 3 bases and J by 2 bases, with 12 bases between them. There are 15 residues in the CDR3. The V gene's germline CDR1 is LNHDA and CDR2 SQIVND (reference sequence). The part of the CDR3 DNA that was read is TGTGCCAGTAGTATCTTGGGGGCCTCCACAGATACG. It yields the protein CASSILGASTDT. The full CDR3 sequence reads CASSILGASTDTQYF.

There are many counts of this clone. The read terminates 3 residues ahead of where the CDR3 ends, so the germline J gene completes it. The rearrangement joins TRBV20-1 to TRBJ2-5, with 11 bases identical to TRBD2. Looked up from germline, CDR1 is DFQATT and CDR2 is SNEGSKA (reference sequence). There are 18 residues in the CDR3. With 4 bases clipped from V and 3 bases from J, the junction kept 16 bases outside the gene matches. The CDR3 DNA, read in part, is TGCAGTGCTACCGCGGGGGGGGTCCCGGGACTAGCGGAAGAGACC. Protein: CSATAGGVPGLAEET. The whole CDR3 is CSATAGGVPGLAEETQYF.

This clone was found many times. The CDR3 end falls 3 residues outside the read, so it is completed with the germline J gene. The genes are TRBV11-3 and TRBJ2-1, with D possibly TRBD2 on 6 matching bases. This CDR3 spans 13 amino acids. Trimming pared 4 bases from V and 9 bases from J, leaving 13 bases between. Germline V CDR1 and CDR2: SGHNT, YENEEA. The chain's CDR3 is CASSSRLEGEQFF. CDR3 bases read: TGTGCCAGCAGCTCCCGACTAGAAGGTGAG.

This clone came up many times. The read gets to within 3 residues of the CDR3 end, and the germline J gene fills in the rest. The rearrangement links TRBV5-1 to TRBJ2-7; D may be TRBD1 (5 bases). The CDR3 covers 16 residues. The ends were cut back, 1 base at V and 5 bases at J, with 19 bases in the middle. From germline, CDR1 is SGHRS and CDR2 YFSETQ. The sequenced CDR3 bases are TGCGCCAGCAGCTTGAGTCAGGGCGCCGGCTACCACGAG. Translated: CASSLSQGAGYHE. The complete CDR3 sequence is CASSLSQGAGYHEQYF.

This clone was counted at least ten times. The CDR3 goes on 3 residues after the read ends, and that part is filled in from the germline J gene. The V gene is TRBV29-1, the J gene TRBJ2-3; a weak D match, TRBD2 (7 bases). V lost 4 bases to trimming and J lost 3 bases, with 14 bases between them. The CDR3 covers 14 residues. Germline CDR1 is SQVTM and CDR2 is ANQGSEA. CDR3 sequence: CSVAQGRETDTQYF. CDR3 DNA (partial): TGCAGCGTTGCGCAGGGGAGGGAAACAGATACG.

In its sample, this clone was seen many times. The CDR3 is cut off 3 residues early in the read; its end comes from the germline J gene. The chain combines TRBV20-1 with TRBJ1-4; 7 nucleotides agree with TRBD1. From germline, CDR1 is DFQATT and CDR2 SNEGSKA (reference sequence). The CDR3 covers 15 residues. The ends lost 3 bases at V and 2 bases at J; junction bases unmatched: 6. This chain's CDR3 is CSASPTGVTNEKLFF. The CDR3 bases that were read are TGCAGTGCTAGTCCCACAGGGGTTACTAATGAAAAA.

This clone was recorded at least ten times. The read comes to an end 3 residues before the CDR3 does, leaving the germline J gene to fill in the end. The rearrangement joins TRBV5-4 to TRBJ2-1, with 15 nucleotides matching TRBD2. Germline loops: CDR1 SGHNT, CDR2 YYREEE (reference sequence). With 3 bases clipped from V and 6 bases from J, the junction kept 4 bases outside the gene matches. The CDR3 length is 16 residues. The CDR3 spells CASSSRTSGRGNEQFF. CDR3 bases read: TGTGCCAGCAGCTCCCGGACTAGCGGGAGGGGCAATGAG.

The sample holds a few counts of this clone. The chain's CDR3 is CASQGQNYGQYF. The sequenced part of the CDR3 DNA is TGTGCCAGCCAGGGACAAAACTATGGT. The V and J genes are TRBV2 and TRBJ2-4, with a possible D match to TRBD1 (6 bases). The CDR3 extends 3 residues past the end of the read, so its final part is completed from the germline J gene. Germline CDR1 SNHLY, CDR2 FYNNEI. This CDR3 comprises 12 residues. Variable domain in full (rest from reference TRBV2 and TRBJ2-4): EPEVTQTPSHQVTQMGQEVILRCVPISNHLYFYWYRQILGQKVEFLVSFYNNEISEKSEIFDDQFSVERPDGSNFTLKIRSTKLEDSAMYFCASQGQNYGQYFGAGTRLSVL.

This clone was counted at least ten times. The read comes to an end 3 residues before the CDR3 does, leaving the germline J gene to fill in the end. The chain carries TRBV29-1 and TRBJ2-1; D may be TRBD2 (6 bases). Germline lookup yields CDR1 SQVTM and CDR2 ANQGSEA. The CDR3 is 14 amino acids. Between the trimmed V and J ends, which lost 6 bases and 5 bases, there was a span of 17 bases. CDR3 residues: CSVAEGRTNNEQFF. CDR3 DNA (partial): TGCAGCGTCGCGGAGGGTCGGACAAACAATGAG.

This clone was counted ten times or more. The read ends 3 residues before the CDR3 terminus; that terminus is restored from the germline J gene. Other DNA sequences of this sample code for an identical CDR3. This chain connects TRBV19 to TRBJ1-3; D is uncertain. Germline CDR1 LNHDA, CDR2 SQIVND (reference sequence). Trimming left V 7 bases short and J 6 bases short, with 16 bases between. CDR3 size: 14 residues. CDR3: CASMDRTAANTIYF. The sequenced part of the CDR3 DNA is TGTGCCAGTATGGATCGGACTGCAGCAAACACC.

This clone was counted ten times or more. Coverage ceases 3 residues before the CDR3 finishes, and the germline J gene fills in the end. The chain couples TRBV20-1 to TRBJ2-5, with TRBD1 identical over 7 bases. The CDR3 runs 15 residues. V was clipped by 0 bases and J by 0 bases; unmatched bases: 4. CDR1 and CDR2 from the germline V gene are DFQATT and SNEGSKA (reference sequence). The CDR3 spells CSAREGTEYQETQYF. The part of the CDR3 DNA that was read is TGCAGTGCTAGAGAAGGGACAGAGTACCAAGAGACC.

This clone showed up many times. The DNA ends 3 residues before the CDR3 does, and the rest of the CDR3 is filled in from the germline J gene. This chain connects TRBV12-3 or TRBV12-4 to TRBJ2-1; TRBD2 agrees at 7 bases. V shed 2 bases, J shed 8 bases, and the junction held 6 bases outside the gene matches. The CDR3 is 14 amino acids. CDR3 DNA, as far as it was read: TGTGCCAGCAGTTTATCAGCGGGAAAAGATGAG. It specifies CASSLSAGKDE. The whole CDR3 protein is CASSLSAGKDEQFF.